Listed below are T cell receptor beta chains from one sample, sequenced in a study of blood T cell repertoires in COVID-19. The table came from immunoSEQ multiplex PCR; TCRdb's copy has only in-frame clones and leaves some out. The sample holds hundreds of thousands of clones, around 87% seen once. Material for sequencing was peripheral blood. These TCRs come from an older woman with COVID-19, enrolled during active disease. The CDR3 runs from the conserved cysteine through the conserved F or W.

v_call: TRBV14; j_call: TRBJ2-6; cdr3_aa: CASSPIQGARGANVLTF
v_call: TRBV18; j_call: TRBJ1-5; cdr3_aa: CASSPNDRGASQPQHF
v_call: TRBV28; j_call: TRBJ1-1; cdr3_aa: CATNTPGVRTEAFF
v_call: TRBV7-3; j_call: TRBJ2-5; cdr3_aa: CASSPGLAGVETQYF
v_call: TRBV30; j_call: TRBJ1-5; cdr3_aa: CAWSVRGNQPQHF
v_call: TRBV5-1; j_call: TRBJ2-5; cdr3_aa: CASSGCLLAGECIQYF
v_call: TRBV6-5; j_call: TRBJ1-1; cdr3_aa: CASRRDRGRGTEAFF
v_call: TRBV4-1; j_call: TRBJ1-1; cdr3_aa: CASSQGQGQTEAFF
v_call: TRBV6-5; j_call: TRBJ1-4; cdr3_aa: CASSSRDTLEKLFF
v_call: TRBV5-1; j_call: TRBJ2-5; cdr3_aa: CASSRSSGGTQETQYF
v_call: TRBV9; j_call: TRBJ2-5; cdr3_aa: CASSASSVRDQETQYF
v_call: TRBV18; j_call: TRBJ2-3; cdr3_aa: CASSSKLAASTDTQYF
v_call: TRBV24-1; j_call: TRBJ2-1; cdr3_aa: CATSTSGRGDFSYNEQFF
v_call: TRBV7-9; j_call: TRBJ1-1; cdr3_aa: CASSLARSGGNTEAFF
v_call: TRBV12-5; j_call: TRBJ2-7; cdr3_aa: CASGTSGTQQTYEQYF
v_call: TRBV28; j_call: TRBJ2-6; cdr3_aa: CASSYRQGVSGANVLTF
v_call: TRBV7-9; j_call: TRBJ1-1; cdr3_aa: CASTTETVNTEAFF
v_call: TRBV7-9; j_call: TRBJ2-2; cdr3_aa: CASSLGQGRGELFF
v_call: TRBV20-1; j_call: TRBJ2-7; cdr3_aa: CSASPTPYEQYF
v_call: TRBV4-1; j_call: TRBJ2-3; cdr3_aa: CASSQGPGTGGLDTQYF
v_call: TRBV12-3/TRBV12-4; j_call: TRBJ1-5; cdr3_aa: CASSQGSRPQHF
v_call: TRBV27; j_call: TRBJ1-2; cdr3_aa: CASSPRGLYGYTF
v_call: TRBV18; j_call: TRBJ2-7; cdr3_aa: CASSPGAGDEQYF
v_call: TRBV7-3; j_call: TRBJ2-5; cdr3_aa: CASSLTGTVYQETQYF
v_call: TRBV19; j_call: TRBJ2-7; cdr3_aa: CASSIIGDRAYEQYF
v_call: TRBV5-1; j_call: TRBJ1-1; cdr3_aa: CASSLAEREGEAFF
v_call: TRBV6-1; j_call: TRBJ1-3; cdr3_aa: CASSEAGQEISGNTIYF
v_call: TRBV6-6; j_call: TRBJ1-5; cdr3_aa: CASTGDPNQPQHF
v_call: TRBV10-3; j_call: TRBJ1-1; cdr3_aa: CAISESPAETTEAFF
v_call: TRBV7-2; j_call: TRBJ1-1; cdr3_aa: CASSPQGVRAEAFF
v_call: TRBV28; j_call: TRBJ1-1; cdr3_aa: CAIRKAGQGNTEAFF
v_call: TRBV28; j_call: TRBJ2-3; cdr3_aa: CASSSPLGGGSDTQYF
v_call: TRBV4-2; j_call: TRBJ2-1; cdr3_aa: CASSGQGNEQFF
v_call: TRBV9; j_call: TRBJ2-3; cdr3_aa: CASSVNTLRGTQYF
v_call: TRBV7-3; j_call: TRBJ2-6; cdr3_aa: CASGGSSSGANVLTF
v_call: TRBV19; j_call: TRBJ1-2; cdr3_aa: CASQRMGQGAFYTF
v_call: TRBV7-9; j_call: TRBJ1-1; cdr3_aa: CASSLVGAVTEAFF
v_call: TRBV19; j_call: TRBJ1-1; cdr3_aa: CASSIALSGVGLEAFF
v_call: TRBV12-2; j_call: TRBJ2-5; cdr3_aa: CASRLATKLAGGAYQETQYF
v_call: TRBV10-2; j_call: TRBJ1-1; cdr3_aa: CASSTLGPEAFF
v_call: TRBV7-6; j_call: TRBJ2-3; cdr3_aa: CASSLTSSGPSPQYF
v_call: TRBV7-6; j_call: TRBJ2-3; cdr3_aa: CASSLASGQSTDTQYF
v_call: TRBV7-8; j_call: TRBJ2-1; cdr3_aa: CASSFELAGLDEQFF
v_call: TRBV2; j_call: TRBJ1-1; cdr3_aa: CASELTGVGAEAFF
v_call: TRBV12-3/TRBV12-4; j_call: TRBJ2-7; cdr3_aa: CASSPRDSYEQYF
v_call: TRBV3-1/TRBV3-2; j_call: TRBJ2-1; cdr3_aa: CASSRIGTGGYNEQFF
v_call: TRBV6-4; j_call: TRBJ2-1; cdr3_aa: CASSGILAGLHNEQFF
v_call: TRBV5-8; j_call: TRBJ1-5; cdr3_aa: CASSADRGLWQPQHF
v_call: TRBV7-9; j_call: TRBJ1-1; cdr3_aa: CASRSGGANTEAFF
v_call: TRBV28; j_call: TRBJ1-3; cdr3_aa: CASSLYRTGANTIYF
v_call: TRBV24-1; j_call: TRBJ2-2; cdr3_aa: CATSDPDRENTGELFF
v_call: TRBV28; j_call: TRBJ1-2; cdr3_aa: CASLTGIFHYGYTF
v_call: TRBV24-1; j_call: TRBJ1-5; cdr3_aa: CATSEPPALGQNSNQPQHF
v_call: TRBV25-1; j_call: TRBJ2-2; cdr3_aa: CASSRGRGNTGELFF
v_call: TRBV6-5; j_call: TRBJ1-6; cdr3_aa: CASNSRGTGGSPLHF